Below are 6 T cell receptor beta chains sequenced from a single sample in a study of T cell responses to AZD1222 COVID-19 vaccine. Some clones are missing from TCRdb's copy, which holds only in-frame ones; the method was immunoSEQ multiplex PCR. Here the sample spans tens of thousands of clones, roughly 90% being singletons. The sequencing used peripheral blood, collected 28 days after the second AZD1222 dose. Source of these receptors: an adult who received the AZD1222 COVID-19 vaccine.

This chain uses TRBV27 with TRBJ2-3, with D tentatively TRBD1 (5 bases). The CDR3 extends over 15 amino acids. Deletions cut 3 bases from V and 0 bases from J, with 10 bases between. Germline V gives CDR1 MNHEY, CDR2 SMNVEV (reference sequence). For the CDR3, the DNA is TGTGCCAGCAGTTTGTCGGCAGGGAGCACAGATACGCAGTATTTT. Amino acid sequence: CASSLSAGSTDTQYF.

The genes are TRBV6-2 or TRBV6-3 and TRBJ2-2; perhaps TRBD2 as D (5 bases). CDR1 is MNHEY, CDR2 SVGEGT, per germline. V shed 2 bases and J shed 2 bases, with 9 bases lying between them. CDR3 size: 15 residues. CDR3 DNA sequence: TGTGCCAGCAGTTACGCCCGGGGTAACACCGGGGAGCTGTTTTTT. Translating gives CASSYARGNTGELFF.

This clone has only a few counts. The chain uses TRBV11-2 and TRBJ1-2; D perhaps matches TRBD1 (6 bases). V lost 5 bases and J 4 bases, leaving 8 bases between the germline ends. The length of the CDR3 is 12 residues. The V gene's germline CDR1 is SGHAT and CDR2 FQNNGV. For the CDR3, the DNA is TGTGCCAGCAGCCAAGGGGGCTATGGCTACACCTTC. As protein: CASSQGGYGYTF.

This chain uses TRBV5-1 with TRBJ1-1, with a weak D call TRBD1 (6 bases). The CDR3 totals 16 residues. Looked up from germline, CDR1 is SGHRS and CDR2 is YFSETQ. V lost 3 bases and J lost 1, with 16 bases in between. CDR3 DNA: TGCGCCAGCAGCTCGCAACAGGGCATTGGGAACACTGAAGCTTTCTTT. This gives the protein CASSSQQGIGNTEAFF.

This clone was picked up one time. This CDR3 is CASSDRPSGSPTYEQYF. The CDR3 DNA reads as TGTGCCAGCAGTGACAGGCCTAGCGGGAGTCCTACCTACGAGCAGTACTTC. The chain links TRBV25-1 to TRBJ2-7; 10 nucleotides agree with TRBD2. The CDR3 runs 17 residues. The J segment lost 2 bases and the V segment lost 3 bases, leaving 10 bases of the junction unmatched. Germline CDR1 and CDR2: MGHDK and SYGVNS.

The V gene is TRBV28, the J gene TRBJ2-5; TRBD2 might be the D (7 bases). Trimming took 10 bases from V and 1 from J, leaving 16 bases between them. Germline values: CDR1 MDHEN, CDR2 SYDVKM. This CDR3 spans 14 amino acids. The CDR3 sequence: CATSPRGAQETQYF. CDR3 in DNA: TGTGCCACCTCCCCCCGGGGGGCCCAAGAGACCCAGTACTTC.